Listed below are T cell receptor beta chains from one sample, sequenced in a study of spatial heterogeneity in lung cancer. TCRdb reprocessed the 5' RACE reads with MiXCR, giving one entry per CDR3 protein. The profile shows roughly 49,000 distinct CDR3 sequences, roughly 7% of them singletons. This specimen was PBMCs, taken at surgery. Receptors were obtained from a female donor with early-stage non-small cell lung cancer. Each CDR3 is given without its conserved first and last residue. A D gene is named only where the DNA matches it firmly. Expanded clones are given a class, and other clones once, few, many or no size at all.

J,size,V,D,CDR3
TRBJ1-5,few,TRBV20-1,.,SARLGMNQPQH
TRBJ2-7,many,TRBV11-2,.,ASSSLRGRASYEQY
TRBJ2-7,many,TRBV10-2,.,ASREGTYEQY
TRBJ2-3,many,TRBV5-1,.,ASSSEGGASTDTQY
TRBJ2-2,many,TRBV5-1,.,ASSLAAPVTGELF
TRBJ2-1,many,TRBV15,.,ATSRGVEQF
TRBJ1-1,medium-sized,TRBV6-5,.,ASRRQSNTEAF
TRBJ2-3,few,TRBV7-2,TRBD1,ASSSRGPLDTQY
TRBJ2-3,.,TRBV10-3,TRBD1,AISGGTGSVTDTQY
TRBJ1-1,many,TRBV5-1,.,ASGQGGRENTEAF
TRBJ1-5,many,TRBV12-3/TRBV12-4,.,ASSLGLEPQH
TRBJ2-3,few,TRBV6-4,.,ASSAVNTDTQY
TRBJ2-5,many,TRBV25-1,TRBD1,ASSSGQGRETQY
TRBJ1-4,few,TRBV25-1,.,ASSEFGSNEKLF
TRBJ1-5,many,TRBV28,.,ASSYSRRGLGQPQH
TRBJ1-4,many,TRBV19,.,ASSPPDGNGGEKLF
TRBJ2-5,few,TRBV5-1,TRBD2,ASSWSPTSEETQY
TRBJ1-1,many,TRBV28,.,ASSPTGLRNTEAF
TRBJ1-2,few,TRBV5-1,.,ASRSGPTNYGYT
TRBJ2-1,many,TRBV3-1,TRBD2,ASSRTPSGAYNEQF
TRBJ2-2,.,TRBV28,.,ASSLAGSGRGPGELF
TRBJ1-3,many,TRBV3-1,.,ASSQDRNTIY
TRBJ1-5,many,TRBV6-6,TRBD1,ASSYELQGDQPQH
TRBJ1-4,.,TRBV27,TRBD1,ASSRGGAGEKLF
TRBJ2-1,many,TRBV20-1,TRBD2,SAPTSGGDNEQF
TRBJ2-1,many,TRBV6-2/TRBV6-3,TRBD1,ATTEPGGSNEQF
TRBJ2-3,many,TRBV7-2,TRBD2,ASSLVLAGDTQY
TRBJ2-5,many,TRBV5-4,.,ASSYTGTVETQY
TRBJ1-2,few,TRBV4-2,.,ASSSRGGSNYGYT
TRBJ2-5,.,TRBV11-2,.,ASGQTQY
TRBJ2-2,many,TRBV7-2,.,ASSFLVQVPGELF
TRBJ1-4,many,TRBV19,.,ASSLQGVPNEKLF
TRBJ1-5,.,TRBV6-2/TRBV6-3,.,ASRDANQPQH
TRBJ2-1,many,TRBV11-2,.,ASSLVGEAQF
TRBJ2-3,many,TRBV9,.,ASSERQVTDTQY
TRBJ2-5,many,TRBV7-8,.,ASSLVFGLGPSQETQY
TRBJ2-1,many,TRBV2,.,ASSTGTPSNEQF
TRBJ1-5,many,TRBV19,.,ASTPIHPPADQPQH
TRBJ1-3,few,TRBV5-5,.,ASSFGASGNTIY
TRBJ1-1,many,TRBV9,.,ASSHTNEMNTEAF
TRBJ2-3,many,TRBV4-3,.,ASSEDQGSTDTQY
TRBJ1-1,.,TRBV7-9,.,ASSLYFEGTEAF
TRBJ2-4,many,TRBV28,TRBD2,ASSPRGGLQNIQY
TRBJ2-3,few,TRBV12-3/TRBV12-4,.,ASSLGKNTQY
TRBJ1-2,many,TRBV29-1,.,SVVTGGYDDYT
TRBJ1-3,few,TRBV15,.,ATSRARGNGNTIY
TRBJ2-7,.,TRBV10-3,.,AISPIESYEQY
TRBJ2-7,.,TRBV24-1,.,AASDADGTYEQY
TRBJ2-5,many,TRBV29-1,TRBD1,SIGQGSSQETQY
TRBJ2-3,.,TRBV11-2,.,ASSYSGGRVYTDTQY
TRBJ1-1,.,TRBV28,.,ASSGGSIGQFMNTEAF
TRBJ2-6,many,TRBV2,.,ASSEQVLGANVLT
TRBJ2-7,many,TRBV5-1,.,ASSSDRYEQY
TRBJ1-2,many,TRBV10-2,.,ASSESRGSYGYT
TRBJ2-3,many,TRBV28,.,ASTRGGDTQY
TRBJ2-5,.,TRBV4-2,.,ASSQDPTGAETQY
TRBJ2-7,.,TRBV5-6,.,ASSHRAVYPYEQY
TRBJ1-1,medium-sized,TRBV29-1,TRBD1,SASQQGAHTEAF
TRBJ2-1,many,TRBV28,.,ASSLRGGYNEQF